This paragraph reports one T cell receptor (beta chain). Per the study methods: Amplification of reference gene primers was used by the study to estimate nucleated cell counts. Sequencing used immunoSEQ multiplex PCR; TCRdb keeps in-frame clones, though not all of them. The D gene and trimming were derived from the DNA, and the V and J assignments and clone size from that table. The table has about 100,000 clones, around 90% seen once. The data are from a study of blood T cell repertoires in COVID-19. Study summary: Samples taken during acute and convalescent COVID-19 were collected in the United States, Italy and Spain. Nucleic acid was either cDNA or gDNA, and it came from T cells, B-cell-depleted T cells, or PBMCs.

Trimming removed 1 base at V and 6 bases at J, with 15 bases between. Germline loops: CDR1 SGHVS, CDR2 FQNEAQ. This CDR3 contains 16 residues. The chain combines TRBV7-8 with TRBJ2-2; tentatively, D is TRBD2 (6 bases). The source is a woman aged 55-69 years with acute or convalescent COVID-19. The sample comprised peripheral blood. CDR3 loop: CASSLVSGRVPGELFF. CDR3 bases: TGTGCCAGCAGCTTAGTTAGCGGCAGAGTCCCCGGGGAGCTGTTTTTT.